One and the same sample provided the 2 T cell receptor beta chains below, sequenced in a study of CD8 T cell repertoires and HIV-1 epitope variants. Repertoires were generated with immunoSEQ multiplex PCR, while TCRdb's copy carries only in-frame clones and drops some. The sample records roughly 100,000 clones, roughly 81% being singletons. The sample taken for sequencing was uncultured baseline CD8+ T cells from peripheral blood mononuclear cells (PBMCs). The receptors were gathered from a male donor with HIV.

The chain has TRBV28 and TRBJ1-1; no definite D call. The V and J ends lost 6 bases and 0 bases respectively, with 8 bases between them. CDR1 MDHEN and CDR2 SYDVKM come from the germline V gene. The CDR3 loop spans 13 amino acids. CDR3 in DNA: TGTGCCAGCAGGCATGACCTGAACACTGAAGCTTTCTTT. It translates to CASRHDLNTEAFF.

The gene calls are TRBV18 and TRBJ1-5; unclear D gene. Germline V gene data show CDR1 as KGHSH and CDR2 as LQKENI. Trimming shortened V by 2 bases and J by 4 bases, and 6 bases separated the two germline ends. The CDR3 is 13 residues long. This CDR3 reads CASSPDPNQPQHF. The CDR3 coding sequence is TGTGCCAGCTCACCAGATCCTAATCAGCCCCAGCATTTT.